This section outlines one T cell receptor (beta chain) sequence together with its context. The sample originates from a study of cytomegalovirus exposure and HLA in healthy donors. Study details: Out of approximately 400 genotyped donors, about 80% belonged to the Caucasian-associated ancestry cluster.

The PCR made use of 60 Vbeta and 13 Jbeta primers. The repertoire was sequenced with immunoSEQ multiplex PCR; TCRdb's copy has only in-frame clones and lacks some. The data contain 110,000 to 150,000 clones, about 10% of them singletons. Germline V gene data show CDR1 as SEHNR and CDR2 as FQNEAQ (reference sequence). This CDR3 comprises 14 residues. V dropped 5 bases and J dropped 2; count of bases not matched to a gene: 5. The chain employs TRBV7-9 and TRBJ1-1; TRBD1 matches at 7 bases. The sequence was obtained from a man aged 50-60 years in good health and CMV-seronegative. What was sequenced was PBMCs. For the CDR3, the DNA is TGTGCCAGCAGCCCCAGACAGGGTAACACTGAAGCTTTCTTT. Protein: CASSPRQGNTEAFF.